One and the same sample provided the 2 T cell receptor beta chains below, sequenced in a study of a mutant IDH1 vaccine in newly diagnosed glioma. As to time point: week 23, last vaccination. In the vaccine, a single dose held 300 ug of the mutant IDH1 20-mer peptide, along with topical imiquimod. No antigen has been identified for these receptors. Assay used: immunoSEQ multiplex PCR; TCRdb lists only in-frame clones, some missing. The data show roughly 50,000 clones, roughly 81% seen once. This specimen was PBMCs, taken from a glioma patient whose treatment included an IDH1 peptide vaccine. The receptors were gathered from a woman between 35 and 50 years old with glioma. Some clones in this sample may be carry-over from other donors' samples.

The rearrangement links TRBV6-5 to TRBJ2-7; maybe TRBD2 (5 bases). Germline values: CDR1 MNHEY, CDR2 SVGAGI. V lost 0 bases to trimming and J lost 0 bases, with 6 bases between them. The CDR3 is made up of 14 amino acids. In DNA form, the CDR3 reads TGTGCCAGCAGTTACTCGGCGGGCTCCTACGAGCAGTACTTC. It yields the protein CASSYSAGSYEQYF.

This CDR3 reads CASSSAGSTGELFF. Written as DNA, the CDR3 is TGCGCCAGCAGCTCCGCAGGATCCACCGGGGAGCTGTTTTTT. J is TRBJ2-2 and V is TRBV5-1; D is uncertain. The V gene lost 3 bases and the J gene lost 4 bases, with 10 bases spanning the gap. Germline V gene data show CDR1 as SGHRS and CDR2 as YFSETQ. The CDR3 loop spans 14 amino acids.